Shown below are 9 T cell receptor beta chains from a single sample sequenced in a study of control samples from healthy donors and cancer patients. TCRdb's copy holds only in-frame clones and misses some; the assay was immunoSEQ multiplex PCR. The data hold 100,000 to 150,000 clones, with 91% observed a single time. Sequencing used blood. The origin of the receptors is a woman between 18 and 30 years old in good health.

This chain joins TRBV7-2 and TRBJ1-1; TRBD1 aligns across 7 bases. The CDR3 has 14 amino acids. Germline CDR1 and CDR2: SGHTA and FQGNSA. V was pared by 5 bases and J by 2 bases, with 5 bases of the junction left unmatched. The CDR3 nucleotides are TGTGCCAGCAGCAAGCGGACAGGAAACACTGAAGCTTTCTTT. Translating it yields CASSKRTGNTEAFF.

This chain connects TRBV7-3 to TRBJ2-1; TRBD2 might be the D (7 bases). CDR1 and CDR2 from the germline V gene are SGHTA and FQGTGA. The CDR3 spans 15 residues. V was cut by 7 bases and J by 8 bases, with 21 bases left in between. CDR3 sequence reads: CASKVAGAIVYEQFF. For the CDR3, the DNA is TGTGCCAGCAAAGTTGCGGGGGCTATTGTCTATGAGCAGTTCTTC.

V and J are TRBV6-5 and TRBJ2-7; 7 nucleotides line up with TRBD1. The CDR3 spans 13 residues. Unmatched junction bases numbered 6, after V lost 4 bases and J lost 6 bases. CDR1 and CDR2 from the germline V gene are MNHEY and SVGAGI. Here the CDR3 DNA reads TGTGCCAGCAGTTGGGGACAGAATTTCGAGCAGTACTTC. Encoded protein: CASSWGQNFEQYF.

This chain connects TRBV7-9 to TRBJ2-3; D possibly corresponds to TRBD1 (5 bases). The CDR3 extends over 14 amino acids. V lost 0 bases and J 2 bases, leaving 6 bases between the germline ends. Germline V gene sequence: CDR1 SEHNR, CDR2 FQNEAQ (reference sequence). CDR3 amino acids: CASSLAQATDTQYF. Written as DNA, the CDR3 is TGTGCCAGCAGCTTAGCACAGGCCACAGATACGCAGTATTTT.

The V and J genes are TRBV29-1 and TRBJ1-2; 8 bases align to TRBD1. The CDR3 has 15 residues. From germline, CDR1 is SQVTM and CDR2 ANQGSEA. The V and J ends lost 6 bases and 0 bases, in that order; junction bases with no gene match: 9. In nucleotides, the CDR3 is TGCAGCGTAGTGCCCCAGGGGGCCGCTAACTATGGCTACACCTTC. Translation: CSVVPQGAANYGYTF.

This chain joins TRBV5-4 and TRBJ2-2; no clear D. CDR3 length: 13 amino acids. Looked up from germline, CDR1 is SGHNT and CDR2 is YYREEE (reference sequence). Here the CDR3 DNA reads TGTGTCTTGAGGCGGTCGAACACCGGGGAGCTGTTTTTT. Amino acids: CVLRRSNTGELFF.

This chain uses TRBV5-1 with TRBJ2-7; perhaps TRBD1 as D (6 bases). Germline V lookup: CDR1 SGHRS, CDR2 YFSETQ. V lost 2 bases and J lost 4, with 19 bases in between. This CDR3 comprises 16 residues. This chain's CDR3 is CASSFDDTGTSYEQYF. CDR3 nucleotide sequence: TGCGCCAGCAGCTTTGACGATACCGGGACATCTTACGAGCAGTACTTC.

In this sample, this clone turned up once. V usage is TRBV5-4 and J usage is TRBJ1-3; D ambiguous. CDR3 length: 15 residues. V lost 4 bases and J 0 bases, leaving 11 bases between the germline ends. The germline V gene has CDR1 SGHNT and CDR2 YYREEE (reference sequence). CDR3 bases: TGTGCCAGCAGCGGGTCAGCTAACTCTGGAAACACCATATATTTT. It codes for CASSGSANSGNTIYF.

V usage is TRBV4-3 and J usage is TRBJ2-1; D perhaps matches TRBD1 (6 bases). V was trimmed by 1 base and J by 9 bases, leaving 28 bases between them. Per germline, CDR1 LGHNA and CDR2 YSLEER. CDR3 size: 19 residues. The chain's CDR3 is CASSQVISRGTRPGREQFF. The CDR3 bases are TGCGCCAGCAGCCAAGTTATCTCGAGAGGGACACGTCCCGGTCGTGAGCAGTTCTTC.